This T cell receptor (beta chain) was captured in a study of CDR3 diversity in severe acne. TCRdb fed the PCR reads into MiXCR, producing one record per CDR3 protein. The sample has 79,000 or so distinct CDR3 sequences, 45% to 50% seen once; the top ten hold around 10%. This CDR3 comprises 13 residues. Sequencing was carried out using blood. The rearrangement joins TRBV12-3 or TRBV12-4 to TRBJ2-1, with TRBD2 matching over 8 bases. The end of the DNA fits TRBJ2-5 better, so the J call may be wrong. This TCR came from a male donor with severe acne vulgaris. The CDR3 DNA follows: TGTGCCAGCAGTGCACTAGCGGAAGAGACCCAGTACTTC. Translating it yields CASSALAEETQYF.